The 20 T cell receptor beta chains in this list originate from one sample, sequenced in a study of spatial heterogeneity in lung cancer. TCRdb reprocessed the 5' RACE reads with MiXCR, giving one entry per CDR3 protein. The table has about 90,000 distinct CDR3 sequences, around 9% seen once. Time point here: sample taken at primary tumor resection. Material for sequencing was whole RNA from tumor, nontumor lung or frozen PBMC, left unsorted. This specimen consisted of PBMCs, obtained at surgery. All receptors come from a male donor with early-stage non-small cell lung cancer.

This chain links TRBV29-1 with TRBJ1-1; 7 bases are a match to TRBD1. CDR3 size: 13 residues. CDR1 and CDR2 (germline): SQVTM, ANQGSEA. With 6 bases clipped from V and 1 base from J, the junction kept 5 bases outside the gene matches. CDR3 amino acids: CSVVQGSNTEAFF. CDR3 coding DNA: TGCAGCGTCGTACAGGGGTCGAACACTGAAGCTTTCTTT.

This clonotype appeared many times. The chain carries TRBV5-1 and TRBJ2-5; no firm D call. The CDR3 is 13 amino acids. Trimming stripped 0 bases from V and 2 bases from J, with 5 bases between. CDR1 and CDR2 (germline): SGHRS, YFSETQ. Here the CDR3 DNA reads TGCGCCAGCAGCTTGGAGAGGCAAGAGACCCAGTACTTC. This sequence encodes CASSLERQETQYF.

This clonotype was counted ten times or more. The genes are TRBV21-1 and TRBJ1-1. TRBV21-1 counts as a pseudogene. The CDR3 totals 14 residues. The CDR3 DNA reads TGTGCCAGCACCCAGACTAAGACCAACACTGAAGCTTTCTTT. This codes for CASTQTKTNTEAFF.

This clonotype was observed a few times. This rearrangement joins TRBV6-6 to TRBJ1-1; TRBD1 matches 9 bases. This CDR3 has 16 residues. The trim removed 0 bases at V and 5 bases at J, leaving 7 bases unmatched. The V gene's germline CDR1 is MNHNY and CDR2 SVGAGI (reference sequence). CDR3 in amino acids: CASSYSGDRVKTEAFF. The CDR3 DNA follows: TGTGCCAGCAGTTACTCTGGGGACAGGGTAAAGACTGAAGCTTTCTTT.

This clonotype was detected a few times. The chain joins TRBV29-1 to TRBJ2-3; TRBD1 aligns across 8 bases. Germline assignment: CDR1 SQVTM and CDR2 ANQGSEA. CDR3 length equals 14 residues. J lost 0 bases, V lost 7 bases, and 6 bases had no gene match. DNA for the CDR3: TGCAGCGACACAGGGGGTTCTAGCACAGATACGCAGTATTTT. Residues: CSDTGGSSTDTQYF.

This clonotype showed up just a few times. V and J are TRBV29-1 and TRBJ2-1, with a weak D call TRBD1 (5 bases). V lost 3 bases and J lost 3, with 9 bases in between. The germline gives CDR1 SQVTM, CDR2 ANQGSEA. The CDR3 is 13 amino acids. The CDR3 sequence: CSVDPRVYNEQFF. The CDR3 DNA reads as TGCAGCGTTGACCCCAGGGTCTACAATGAGCAGTTCTTC.

This clonotype was recorded at least ten times. The genes are TRBV5-5 and TRBJ2-2, with a tentative D call TRBD2 (6 bases). Germline assignment: CDR1 SGHKS and CDR2 YYEKEE (reference sequence). The CDR3 extends over 15 amino acids. Between the trimmed V and J ends, which lost 5 bases and 1 base, there was a span of 12 bases. The CDR3 here is CASSSGLQNTGELFF. CDR3 coding DNA: TGTGCCAGCAGTTCGGGACTCCAGAACACCGGGGAGCTGTTTTTT.

This clonotype has a count of ten or more. J is TRBJ2-7 and V is TRBV6-1, with D maybe TRBD1 (5 bases). Germline assignment: CDR1 MNHNS and CDR2 SASEGT. The CDR3 loop spans 12 amino acids. The V end was cut by 10 bases, the J end by 7 bases, with 17 bases between. DNA for the CDR3: TGTGCCATTAAAGGGGCCGGACGAGAGCAGTACTTC. Encoded protein: CAIKGAGREQYF.

This clonotype was observed at least ten times. The chain's CDR3 is CASSRQGASNQPQHF. The CDR3 region has the DNA TGTGCCAGCAGCCGGCAGGGGGCATCCAATCAGCCCCAGCATTTT. V and J are TRBV12-3 or TRBV12-4 and TRBJ1-5; 8 bases are a match to TRBD1. The trim removed 6 bases at V and 3 bases at J, leaving 7 bases unmatched. The CDR3 spans 15 residues.

This clonotype turned up a few times. V usage is TRBV29-1 and J usage is TRBJ1-4, with TRBD1 matching 8 bases. Losses at the gene ends were 6 bases for V and 7 bases for J; bases not matched to a gene: 10. Germline loops: CDR1 SQVTM, CDR2 ANQGSEA. This CDR3 region has 14 residues. The CDR3: CSVWETGAGEKLFF. CDR3 bases: TGCAGCGTCTGGGAGACAGGGGCCGGTGAAAAACTGTTTTTT. Variable domain in full (rest from reference TRBV29-1 and TRBJ1-4): SAVISQKPSRDICQRGTSLTIQCQVDSQVTMMFWYRQQPGQSLTLIATANQGSEATYESGFVIDKFPISRPNLTFSTLTVSNMSPEDSSIYLCSVWETGAGEKLFFGSGTQLSVL.

This clonotype was picked up many times. The chain uses TRBV7-2 and TRBJ1-1; 7 nucleotides align to TRBD1. This CDR3 is built from 14 residues. CDR1 is SGHTA, CDR2 FQGNSA, per germline. V lost 2 bases and J lost 4; bases outside the gene matches: 4. The CDR3 reads CASSLRSGGTEAFF. CDR3 in DNA: TGTGCCAGCAGCTTAAGATCAGGGGGCACTGAAGCTTTCTTT. The whole variable domain, filled in from reference TRBV7-2 and TRBJ1-1, reads GAGVSQSPSNKVTEKGKDVELRCDPISGHTALYWYRQSLGQGLEFLIYFQGNSAPDKSGLPSDRFSAERTGGSVSTLTIQRTQQEDSAVYLCASSLRSGGTEAFFGQGTRLTVV.

The chain couples TRBV5-1 to TRBJ2-5, with 8 bases fitting TRBD2. The V and J ends lost 4 bases and 9 bases, in that order; junction bases with no gene match: 14. Germline-derived CDR1 and CDR2 are SGHRS and YFSETQ. This CDR3 is built from 15 residues. The CDR3 region has the DNA TGCGCCAGCAGCCCTCCGGGACTAGGGATTGGGGCCCAGTACTTC. It yields the protein CASSPPGLGIGAQYF.

This clonotype was counted a few times. V gene TRBV6-1 combines with J gene TRBJ2-6; D unresolved. CDR1 and CDR2 (germline): MNHNS, SASEGT. V gave up 5 bases and J gave up 4 bases, with 6 bases separating them. This CDR3 region has 13 residues. The CDR3 sequence is CASSLEGANVLTF. CDR3 bases: TGTGCCAGCAGTCTCGAGGGGGCCAACGTCCTGACTTTC.

The V and J genes are TRBV29-1 and TRBJ2-7, with D possibly being TRBD2 (6 bases). CDR1 and CDR2 (germline): SQVTM, ANQGSEA. V gave up 3 bases and J gave up 2 bases, with 14 bases separating them. The CDR3 has 14 residues. CDR3 sequence: CSVDPGTGTYEQYF. The CDR3 DNA reads TGCAGCGTTGACCCCGGGACTGGGACCTACGAGCAGTACTTC.

This clonotype was counted many times. The genes are TRBV6-1 and TRBJ2-1; TRBD1 matches at 7 bases. V was clipped by 3 bases and J by 2 bases; unmatched bases: 7. This CDR3 is built from 16 residues. Germline CDR1 MNHNS, CDR2 SASEGT. In DNA, the CDR3 is TGTGCCAGCAGTGAGCACCCGGACAGGACCTACAATGAGCAGTTCTTC. Amino acids: CASSEHPDRTYNEQFF.

This clonotype has a count of ten or more. The rearrangement joins TRBV2 to TRBJ2-7; D unclear. The CDR3 is made up of 13 amino acids. Germline V gives CDR1 SNHLY, CDR2 FYNNEI. Trimming shortened V by 2 bases and J by 0 bases, and 5 bases separated the two germline ends. The CDR3 nucleotides read TGTGCCAGCAGTGAATTTAGCTCCTACGAGCAGTACTTC. Protein product: CASSEFSSYEQYF.

The chain employs TRBV5-5 and TRBJ2-3; D might be TRBD1 (5 bases). Trimming removed 2 bases at V and 1 base at J, with 8 bases between. This CDR3 contains 14 residues. Germline values: CDR1 SGHKS, CDR2 YYEKEE (reference sequence). The CDR3 loop is CASSFGRGTDTQYF. CDR3 in DNA: TGTGCCAGCAGCTTCGGCAGGGGCACAGATACGCAGTATTTT.

This clonotype has only a few counts. This chain connects TRBV10-3 to TRBJ2-7; the D gene is possibly TRBD2 (5 bases). CDR1 and CDR2 from the germline V gene are ENHRY and SYGVKD. The CDR3 is 11 amino acids. The ends were cut back, 2 bases at V and 10 bases at J, with 9 bases in the middle. Here the CDR3 reads CAISEARVQYF. In nucleotides, the CDR3 is TGTGCCATCAGTGAGGCGAGGGTCCAGTACTTC.

There are many counts of this clonotype. The V call is TRBV3-1, the J call TRBJ2-7; D might be TRBD2 (6 bases). CDR1 LGHDT and CDR2 YNNKEL come from the germline V gene (reference sequence). V was pared by 1 base and J by 2 bases, with 9 bases between. The CDR3 spans 14 residues. The CDR3 nucleotides read TGTGCCAGCAGCCAAGGACTAGGAACCTACGAGCAGTACTTC. Translation gives CASSQGLGTYEQYF.

This clonotype has a handful of counts. The chain uses TRBV28 and TRBJ1-2; 7 bases match TRBD1. CDR1 MDHEN and CDR2 SYDVKM come from the germline V gene. J gave up 4 bases and V 4 bases, and 6 bases lay outside the gene matches. This CDR3 has 14 amino acids. The CDR3 sequence is CASSYRWTGYGYTF. The CDR3 DNA is TGTGCCAGCAGTTACCGGTGGACAGGCTATGGCTACACCTTC.